This T cell receptor (beta chain) was captured in a study of regulatory T cells in long-lasting Graves disease. This clonotype was counted at least ten times. The V and J ends lost 5 bases and 0 bases respectively, with 9 bases between them. Germline V gives CDR1 SSHAT, CDR2 FNYEAQ (reference sequence). The CDR3 has 14 residues. iRepertoire HTBI primers and Arm-PCR of CDR3 regions built TCR beta libraries. Using its own MiXCR run on the multiplex PCR reads, TCRdb lists one record per CDR3 protein. Among around 400,000 distinct CDR3 sequences listed, around a sixth were seen once. Time point: newly diagnosed GD, antithyroid drugs for less than 3 months. PBMC RNA was the source of the TCR library.

This chain joins TRBV7-7 and TRBJ2-3; D is uncertain. The sample in question was peripheral blood mononuclear cells (PBMCs), obtained at new diagnosis, from a patient treated with antithyroid drugs. The sequence was obtained from a female donor with Graves disease. The CDR3 sequence: CASSHRPSTDTQYF. CDR3 sequence (DNA): TGTGCCAGCAGCCATAGACCCAGCACAGATACGCAGTATTTT.